The present TCR beta chain was sequenced within a study of T cells in Graves' hyperthyroidism and ophthalmopathy. Study-wide results and limits: From stable hyperthyroidism, ophthalmopathy was set apart by a 13 V-J model.

About this clonotype: Its target is not known.

The V gene end was trimmed by 6 bases and the J gene end by 5 bases; junction bases not matched to a gene: 6. In germline, CDR1 is MNHNS, CDR2 SASEGT. The CDR3 consists of 14 residues. Regions amplified from RNA transcripts were the TCR beta CDR3 regions. HTBI primers drove first-round RT-PCR of the TCR CDR3. One entry per CDR3 protein, called by TCRdb with MiXCR from the multiplex PCR reads. The repertoire includes about 520,000 distinct CDR3 sequences, approximately 25% of them detected once, and approximately 10% sits in the top ten. At least 3 on the Clinical Activity Score was recorded for ophthalmopathy patients, who also had NOSPECS grade at least 4 and duration under 3 months. Uncontrolled infections, other autoimmune diseases, pregnancy or lactation led to exclusion of patients.

The clonotype comes from a woman aged 25 to 39 with Graves' ophthalmopathy. V and J are TRBV6-1 and TRBJ1-2; 10 bases match TRBD1. The specimen sequenced was blood. The CDR3: CASRMDRGTYGYTF. CDR3 nucleotide sequence: TGTGCCAGCAGGATGGACAGGGGGACTTATGGCTACACCTTC.